The rows below give T cell receptor beta chains drawn from one sample of a study of blood T cell repertoires in COVID-19. Data came from immunoSEQ multiplex PCR; TCRdb stores just in-frame clones and leaves some out. The repertoire holds about 400,000 clones, with more than 70% as singletons. Sequencing was done on a sample of peripheral blood. These receptor sequences come from a man aged 40-55 years with acute or convalescent COVID-19. Each CDR3 is given with its conserved first and last residue. D genes are given only for firm matches. Not every row has a clone size; where given, it reads once, few, many or a size class.

J gene: TRBJ2-3
clone size: NA
D gene: NA
V gene: TRBV9
CDR3 protein: CASTQAGLTDTQYF
CDR3 DNA: TGTGCCAGCACCCAGGCGGGCCTCACAGATACGCAGTATTTT

J gene: TRBJ1-4
clone size: once
D gene: NA
V gene: TRBV6-2/TRBV6-3
CDR3 protein: CASSSLGNNEKLFF
CDR3 DNA: TGTGCCAGCAGTTCTCTCGGGAACAATGAAAAACTGTTTTTT

J gene: TRBJ2-3
clone size: NA
D gene: TRBD1
V gene: TRBV28
CDR3 protein: CASSLTTGTDTDTQYF
CDR3 DNA: TGTGCCAGCAGTCTTACCACCGGGACAGACACAGATACGCAGTATTTT

J gene: TRBJ2-1
clone size: NA
D gene: TRBD2
V gene: TRBV4-1
CDR3 protein: CASSQEIAGGRREQFF
CDR3 DNA: TGCGCCAGCAGCCAAGAAATAGCGGGAGGACGTCGGGAGCAGTTCTTC

J gene: TRBJ1-2
clone size: NA
D gene: NA
V gene: TRBV18
CDR3 protein: CASSPDGGGPYGYTF
CDR3 DNA: TGTGCCAGCTCGCCCGACGGGGGGGGGCCCTATGGCTACACCTTC

J gene: TRBJ1-2
clone size: NA
D gene: TRBD1
V gene: TRBV5-1
CDR3 protein: CASSPDRTNYGYTF
CDR3 DNA: TGCGCCAGCAGCCCGGACAGGACTAACTATGGCTACACCTTC

J gene: TRBJ2-7
clone size: NA
D gene: NA
V gene: TRBV6-5
CDR3 protein: CASSSGTSPYEQYF
CDR3 DNA: TGTGCCAGCAGTTCCGGGACATCCCCCTACGAGCAGTACTTC

J gene: TRBJ1-4
clone size: NA
D gene: TRBD1
V gene: TRBV7-2
CDR3 protein: CASSLEIRDRGEKLFF
CDR3 DNA: TGTGCCAGCAGCCTAGAGATAAGGGACAGGGGCGAAAAACTGTTTTTT

J gene: TRBJ2-7
clone size: NA
D gene: NA
V gene: TRBV3-1/TRBV3-2
CDR3 protein: CASSPDTYEQYF
CDR3 DNA: TGTGCCAGCAGCCCGGACACCTACGAGCAGTACTTC

J gene: TRBJ2-1
clone size: NA
D gene: NA
V gene: TRBV27
CDR3 protein: CASGGGLVHEQFF
CDR3 DNA: TGTGCCAGCGGTGGAGGGTTGGTGCATGAGCAGTTCTTC

J gene: TRBJ2-2
clone size: NA
D gene: NA
V gene: TRBV5-1
CDR3 protein: CASVGSSNTGELFF
CDR3 DNA: TGCGCTTCGGTTGGGAGCTCGAACACCGGGGAGCTGTTTTTT

J gene: TRBJ1-4
clone size: NA
D gene: NA
V gene: TRBV29-1
CDR3 protein: CSVEVGGAQLFF
CDR3 DNA: TGCAGCGTTGAAGTTGGGGGGGCCCAACTGTTTTTT

J gene: TRBJ2-1
clone size: NA
D gene: NA
V gene: TRBV6-6
CDR3 protein: CASRAGTYNEQFF
CDR3 DNA: TGTGCCAGCAGGGCCGGGACTTACAATGAGCAGTTCTTC

J gene: TRBJ2-7
clone size: few
D gene: TRBD2
V gene: TRBV6-1
CDR3 protein: CASSEVPGTSDEQYF
CDR3 DNA: TGTGCCAGCAGTGAAGTGCCCGGGACTAGCGACGAGCAGTACTTC

J gene: TRBJ1-5
clone size: NA
D gene: NA
V gene: TRBV7-9
CDR3 protein: CASSSFPGPQHF
CDR3 DNA: TGTGCCAGCAGCTCGTTCCCGGGTCCCCAGCATTTT

J gene: TRBJ1-1
clone size: few
D gene: TRBD1
V gene: TRBV30
CDR3 protein: CAWRRQGAMGEAFF
CDR3 DNA: TGTGCCTGGAGAAGACAGGGGGCCATGGGCGAAGCTTTCTTT

J gene: TRBJ2-1
clone size: NA
D gene: NA
V gene: TRBV28
CDR3 protein: CASRSLDGINEQFF
CDR3 DNA: TGTGCCAGCAGATCTCTGGACGGGATCAATGAGCAGTTCTTC

J gene: TRBJ1-2
clone size: NA
D gene: NA
V gene: TRBV5-4
CDR3 protein: CASSWGGIPGGYTF
CDR3 DNA: TGTGCCAGCAGCTGGGGAGGGATCCCGGGCGGCTACACCTTC

J gene: TRBJ2-1
clone size: NA
D gene: TRBD1
V gene: TRBV15
CDR3 protein: CATSEQGASYNEQFF
CDR3 DNA: TGTGCCACCAGCGAGCAGGGGGCCTCCTACAATGAGCAGTTCTTC

J gene: TRBJ1-2
clone size: NA
D gene: NA
V gene: TRBV2
CDR3 protein: CASHQTGEVYGYTF
CDR3 DNA: TGTGCCAGCCATCAAACGGGGGAGGTCTATGGCTACACCTTC

J gene: TRBJ1-5
clone size: NA
D gene: NA
V gene: TRBV18
CDR3 protein: CASSPPRGSGPQHF
CDR3 DNA: TGTGCCAGCTCACCTCCCAGGGGCTCAGGGCCCCAGCATTTT

J gene: TRBJ1-5
clone size: NA
D gene: NA
V gene: TRBV19
CDR3 protein: CASSIGRGANQPQHF
CDR3 DNA: TGTGCCAGTAGTATAGGCAGGGGAGCCAATCAGCCCCAGCATTTT

J gene: TRBJ2-2
clone size: NA
D gene: TRBD1
V gene: TRBV6-5
CDR3 protein: CASSYFQGAPTGELFF
CDR3 DNA: TGTGCCAGCAGTTATTTCCAGGGGGCGCCCACCGGGGAGCTGTTTTTT

J gene: TRBJ2-3
clone size: once
D gene: NA
V gene: TRBV3-1/TRBV3-2
CDR3 protein: CASSQDGGPTDTQYF
CDR3 DNA: TGTGCCAGCAGCCAAGACGGGGGACCCACAGATACGCAGTATTTT

J gene: TRBJ1-4
clone size: once
D gene: NA
V gene: TRBV7-6
CDR3 protein: CASSLQGGINEKLFF
CDR3 DNA: TGTGCCAGCAGCTTACAAGGGGGAATTAATGAAAAACTGTTTTTT

J gene: TRBJ2-1
clone size: NA
D gene: NA
V gene: TRBV27
CDR3 protein: CASSLGLEQFF
CDR3 DNA: TGTGCCAGCAGTTTAGGGCTAGAGCAGTTCTTC

J gene: TRBJ1-1
clone size: NA
D gene: NA
V gene: TRBV29-1
CDR3 protein: CSVEGRVRNTEAFF
CDR3 DNA: TGCAGCGTTGAAGGCAGGGTGAGGAACACTGAAGCTTTCTTT

J gene: TRBJ2-7
clone size: NA
D gene: NA
V gene: TRBV6-5
CDR3 protein: CATLTSQNYEQYF
CDR3 DNA: TGTGCCACCCTGACAAGCCAGAACTACGAGCAGTACTTC

J gene: TRBJ1-5
clone size: NA
D gene: TRBD1
V gene: TRBV15
CDR3 protein: CATSGQGYNQPQHF
CDR3 DNA: TGTGCCACAAGCGGACAGGGGTACAATCAGCCCCAGCATTTT

J gene: TRBJ2-1
clone size: NA
D gene: TRBD2
V gene: TRBV6-2/TRBV6-3
CDR3 protein: CASSLLAGGYNEQFF
CDR3 DNA: TGTGCCAGCAGTCTTCTAGCGGGGGGATACAATGAGCAGTTCTTC

J gene: TRBJ1-1
clone size: NA
D gene: TRBD1
V gene: TRBV6-5
CDR3 protein: CASSLGTGHGAFF
CDR3 DNA: TGTGCCAGCAGCCTTGGGACAGGGCATGGAGCTTTCTTT

J gene: TRBJ1-2
clone size: NA
D gene: TRBD1
V gene: TRBV6-5
CDR3 protein: CASSVSGGTDGYTF
CDR3 DNA: TGTGCCAGCAGCGTGTCAGGGGGTACGGATGGCTACACCTTC

J gene: TRBJ2-5
clone size: NA
D gene: NA
V gene: TRBV15
CDR3 protein: CATDGGLRGETQYF
CDR3 DNA: TGTGCCACGGACGGGGGTCTTAGAGGGGAGACCCAGTACTTC

J gene: TRBJ2-3
clone size: NA
D gene: NA
V gene: TRBV11-3
CDR3 protein: CASSSQRDTQYF
CDR3 DNA: TGTGCCAGCAGCTCCCAGCGGGATACGCAGTATTTT

J gene: TRBJ2-7
clone size: NA
D gene: NA
V gene: TRBV9
CDR3 protein: CASSATGTPSSYEQYF
CDR3 DNA: TGTGCCAGCAGCGCCACAGGGACCCCCTCTTCCTACGAGCAGTACTTC

J gene: TRBJ2-1
clone size: NA
D gene: NA
V gene: TRBV5-1
CDR3 protein: CASFMETDSMDEQFF
CDR3 DNA: TGCGCCAGCTTCATGGAAACTGACAGTATGGATGAGCAGTTCTTC

J gene: TRBJ1-2
clone size: NA
D gene: NA
V gene: TRBV4-2
CDR3 protein: CASSQGQGPHGYTF
CDR3 DNA: TGTGCCAGCAGCCAAGGGCAGGGCCCCCATGGCTACACCTTC

J gene: TRBJ2-3
clone size: few
D gene: TRBD2
V gene: TRBV7-3
CDR3 protein: CASSLGSGGAQDTQYF
CDR3 DNA: TGTGCCAGCAGCCTCGGTAGCGGGGGGGCTCAAGATACGCAGTATTTT

J gene: TRBJ2-7
clone size: few
D gene: NA
V gene: TRBV5-4
CDR3 protein: CASSSQTRQVIPYEQYF
CDR3 DNA: TGTGCCAGCAGCTCACAAACCCGACAGGTTATCCCCTACGAGCAGTACTTC

J gene: TRBJ2-2
clone size: NA
D gene: TRBD2
V gene: TRBV5-4
CDR3 protein: CASKSGRAPGELFF
CDR3 DNA: TGTGCCAGCAAAAGCGGGAGGGCCCCCGGGGAGCTGTTTTTT

J gene: TRBJ1-2
clone size: few
D gene: NA
V gene: TRBV18
CDR3 protein: CASSPTGDYGYTF
CDR3 DNA: TGTGCCAGCTCACCGACCGGGGACTATGGCTACACCTTC

J gene: TRBJ2-3
clone size: NA
D gene: TRBD1
V gene: TRBV28
CDR3 protein: CASSGTVADTQYF
CDR3 DNA: TGTGCCAGCAGCGGGACAGTTGCAGATACGCAGTATTTT

J gene: TRBJ2-1
clone size: NA
D gene: TRBD2
V gene: TRBV7-2
CDR3 protein: CASSYGSGRYNEQFF
CDR3 DNA: TGTGCCAGCAGCTATGGAAGCGGGAGGTACAATGAGCAGTTCTTC

J gene: TRBJ1-2
clone size: NA
D gene: TRBD1
V gene: TRBV15
CDR3 protein: CATSRDGTDGYGYTF
CDR3 DNA: TGTGCCACCAGCAGAGATGGGACAGACGGCTATGGCTACACCTTC